The present T cell receptor (beta chain) was sequenced within a study of shared clonotypes between healthy human individuals. As to this clone: Its antigen is unidentified.

Regarding the study as a whole: Rarefaction revealed incomplete sorted-subset sequencing despite large depth. With a few donors compared, about 5.2% of naive CD4 clonotypes were shared. Clonotype sharing levels among donors were expected to vary with sequencing depth.

For every subset, genomic DNA was evenly distributed across several immunoSEQ plates. TCRdb's table, derived via immunoSEQ multiplex PCR, lists solely in-frame clones and lacks some. Altogether more than 1 million clones are present, 78% being singletons, with the ten largest covering around 0.47%. The TCR comes from a man aged 18 to 30 in good health. Some clones in this sample may be carry-over from other donors' samples. The sample was memory CD4+ T cells from PBMCs. Indicated subset: CD45RA-negative fraction.

The CDR3 loop reads CASSLLPRTGQETQYF. The CDR3 DNA sequence: TGCGCCAGCAGCTTGCTACCCCGGACAGGGCAGGAGACCCAGTACTTC. V and J are TRBV5-1 and TRBJ2-5; TRBD1 aligns across 8 bases. CDR3 length: 16 amino acids. V was pared by 1 base and J by 5 bases, with 10 bases of the junction left unmatched. The germline V gene has CDR1 SGHRS and CDR2 YFSETQ.